These T cell receptor beta chains were read from a single sample in a study of T cell responses to AZD1222 COVID-19 vaccine. The table came from immunoSEQ multiplex PCR; TCRdb's copy has only in-frame clones and leaves some out. This table has more than 110,000 clones, roughly 90% appearing once. The material was peripheral blood, obtained 28 days after the second AZD1222 dose. All receptors derive from an adult who received the AZD1222 COVID-19 vaccine. Each CDR3 is given with its conserved first and last residue. The D gene is left open where the match is weak. The size entry is marked missing in some rows and otherwise reads once, few, many or a size class.

j_call clone_size d_call v_call cdr3_nt cdr3_aa
TRBJ1-2 . TRBD1 TRBV4-3 TGCGCCAGCAGCCCCACCGGGACAGGGGGCAGCTACTATGGCTACACCTTC CASSPTGTGGSYYGYTF
TRBJ2-1 . TRBD2 TRBV7-3 TGTGCCAGCAGCTCCCCCGGACTAGCCTCCTACAATGAGCAGTTCTTC CASSSPGLASYNEQFF
TRBJ2-7 . TRBD1 TRBV27 TGTGCCAGCAGTTTATATGGGACAGGGGGCCTCCAGCCCACCGACGAGCAGTACTTC CASSLYGTGGLQPTDEQYF
TRBJ2-2 . . TRBV7-9 TGTGCCAGCAGCCTGTCAGCGACCGGGGAGCTGTTTTTT CASSLSATGELFF
TRBJ2-2 . TRBD1 TRBV5-8 TGTGCCAGCAGCTTAAGTCGCAGGGGGTATTCGAACACCGGGGAGCTGTTTTTT CASSLSRRGYSNTGELFF
TRBJ2-2 . . TRBV7-2 TGTGCCAGCAGCTTGCACCTGAACACCGGGGAGCTGTTTTTT CASSLHLNTGELFF
TRBJ1-1 . TRBD1 TRBV6-5 TGTGCCAGCAGTTACGCGGACAGGGTAGACACTGAAGCTTTCTTT CASSYADRVDTEAFF
TRBJ2-7 . TRBD1 TRBV24-1 TGTGCCACCAGTGACAACAGGGGGCGCGCCTACGAGCAGTACTTC CATSDNRGRAYEQYF
TRBJ1-5 . . TRBV5-1 TGCGCCAGCAGTGAGGCCGGGGGGGTCAATCAGCCCCAGCATTTT CASSEAGGVNQPQHF
TRBJ1-2 . . TRBV28 TGTGCCAGCAGTTCAGCTACTAACTATGGCTACACCTTC CASSSATNYGYTF
TRBJ2-7 . TRBD2 TRBV18 TGTGCCAGCTCACCTGCTAGCGGGAGACGGCACGAGCAGTACTTC CASSPASGRRHEQYF
TRBJ2-3 . TRBD1 TRBV5-8 TGTGCCAGCAGCTGGCCCTCGACAGGGAGCACAGATACGCAGTATTTT CASSWPSTGSTDTQYF
TRBJ2-7 . . TRBV7-2 TGTGCCAGCAGCTTAGCGCGCGAGTACGAGCAGTACTTC CASSLAREYEQYF
TRBJ1-2 . . TRBV11-2 TGTGCCAGCAGCTTAGGAGCTAACTATGGCTACACCTTC CASSLGANYGYTF
TRBJ1-1 . . TRBV15 TGTGCCACCAGCAGAGATAAGTTCAAGTCCGAAGAAGCTTTCTTT CATSRDKFKSEEAFF
TRBJ2-1 . . TRBV7-6 TGTGCCAGCAGCTTAGTAGAGCGACTGTCCTCCTACAATGAGCAGTTCTTC CASSLVERLSSYNEQFF
TRBJ1-4 . . TRBV3-1/TRBV3-2 TGTGCCAGCAGCGTAAGGGAAAAACTGTTTTTT CASSVREKLFF
TRBJ2-2 . . TRBV5-1 TGCGCCAGCAGCTTGGACGCGACAGCGTACACCGGGGAGCTGTTTTTT CASSLDATAYTGELFF
TRBJ1-5 . . TRBV21-1 TGTGCCAGCAGCAAAGCAAAGTCTGGACAGGGGGATCAGCCCCAGCATTTT CASSKAKSGQGDQPQHF
TRBJ2-1 . TRBD2 TRBV18 TGTGCCAGCTCACTTATGCAAGGGACTAGTGTAAATGAGCAGTTCTTC CASSLMQGTSVNEQFF
TRBJ2-5 . . TRBV2 TGTGCCAGCAGTCCTCGGGCTACCGGGGAGACCCAGTACTTC CASSPRATGETQYF
TRBJ1-1 . . TRBV28 TGTGCCAGCAGTTCAGAGTGGGGTGGCACTGAAGCTTTCTTT CASSSEWGGTEAFF
TRBJ1-6 . . TRBV9 TGTGCCAGCAGCGCCGCCGGGACATTGAATTCACCCCTCCACTTT CASSAAGTLNSPLHF
TRBJ2-1 . . TRBV6-2/TRBV6-3 TGTGCCAGCAGTTACCGGCTCGGGGAGCAGTTCTTC CASSYRLGEQFF
TRBJ1-5 . TRBD1 TRBV5-1 TGCGCCAGCAGCTTGGGACAGGGGGATCAGCCCCAGCATTTT CASSLGQGDQPQHF
TRBJ2-7 . TRBD2 TRBV11-2 TGTGCCAGCAGCTCCAGGACTAGCGGGGGCTTGGAGCAGTACTTC CASSSRTSGGLEQYF
TRBJ2-1 . . TRBV19 TGTGCCAGTAGTATACAGGGGTGGGACAATGAGCAGTTCTTC CASSIQGWDNEQFF
TRBJ2-1 . TRBD2 TRBV5-1 TGCGCCAGCAGCCGGGGGACTAGCGGGAGGGCCCTCCACAATGAGCAGTTCTTC CASSRGTSGRALHNEQFF
TRBJ2-7 . . TRBV5-4 TGTGCCAGCAGCCTGGGGTTACAGGGTACCTACGAGCAGTACTTC CASSLGLQGTYEQYF
TRBJ1-5 . . TRBV24-1 TGTGCCACCAGCCTCAGTAGCAATCAGCCCCAGCATTTT CATSLSSNQPQHF
TRBJ2-3 . TRBD2 TRBV5-4 TGTGCCAGCAGCTTGAATCTAGCGGGAGCGACAGATACGCAGTATTTT CASSLNLAGATDTQYF
TRBJ1-1 . TRBD1 TRBV5-1 TGCGCCAGCAGCTTGGTAGGGCAGGGGGCCACTGAAGCTTTCTTT CASSLVGQGATEAFF
TRBJ1-1 . TRBD1 TRBV4-3 TGCGCCAGCAGCCAAGGGAGGACAGGGGCTTTGAACACTGAAGCTTTCTTT CASSQGRTGALNTEAFF
TRBJ1-2 . . TRBV6-2/TRBV6-3 TGTGCCAGCAGTTACGGAGGGAATATCGGCTATGGCTACACCTTC CASSYGGNIGYGYTF
TRBJ1-2 . . TRBV13 TGTGCCAGCAGCCAGGAGGAGGCATATGGCTACACCTTC CASSQEEAYGYTF
TRBJ2-3 . . TRBV4-1 TGCGCCAGCAGCCAAGAGTTAGGACGGGGGCCCACAGATACGCAGTATTTT CASSQELGRGPTDTQYF
TRBJ1-1 . . TRBV5-4 TGTGCCAGCAGCTTGGCCTTGGCAGGGAGGGGCACTGAAGCTTTCTTT CASSLALAGRGTEAFF
TRBJ2-7 . . TRBV18 TGTGCCAGCTCACCCACTAGCAGCTACGAGCAGTACTTC CASSPTSSYEQYF
TRBJ1-2 once . TRBV10-2 TGCGCCAGCAGCGAGGGTCGCTATGGCTACACCTTC CASSEGRYGYTF
TRBJ1-2 . . TRBV6-2/TRBV6-3 TGTGCCAGCAGTACGGTACAGCTCTATGGCTACACCTTC CASSTVQLYGYTF
TRBJ2-7 . . TRBV27 TGTGCCAGCAGCCCCCTCGGGACCGAAAACCTACTTATCTATTACTACGAGCAGTACTTC CASSPLGTENLLIYYYEQYF
TRBJ2-3 . . TRBV28 TGTGCCAGCAGTCTGACTAGCACAGATACGCAGTATTTT CASSLTSTDTQYF
TRBJ2-7 . . TRBV18 TGTGCCAGCTCACCTCGGCAGGGGGGGGAGCAGTACTTC CASSPRQGGEQYF
TRBJ2-7 once . TRBV5-4 TGTGCCAGCAGCTTGGTAGGAGGGGGCGCGTACGAGCAGTACTTC CASSLVGGGAYEQYF
TRBJ1-5 . . TRBV6-5 TGTGCCAGCAGTCCGACAGCGGGAAATCAGCCCCAGCATTTT CASSPTAGNQPQHF
TRBJ2-2 . . TRBV29-1 TGCAGCGTTGCGGGCCAGAGTAACGGGGAGCTGTTTTTT CSVAGQSNGELFF
TRBJ2-3 . . TRBV5-1 TGCGCCAGCAGCTTGGCCGCAGTGAATCGCCCAAGACGCCCAGATACGCAGTATTTT CASSLAAVNRPRRPDTQYF
TRBJ1-5 . TRBD1 TRBV18 TGTGCCAGCTCACCCCCGGGACAGGGGAATCAGCCCCAGCATTTT CASSPPGQGNQPQHF
TRBJ2-5 . . TRBV9 TGTGCCAGCAGCGCATTTAAGAGCCAAGAGACCCAGTACTTC CASSAFKSQETQYF